The TCR beta chain described here comes from a study of blood T cell repertoires in COVID-19. Overall study: Sites across the United States, Italy and Spain contributed samples from acute and convalescent COVID-19. The analysed material was cDNA or gDNA that came from T cells, B-cell-depleted T cells, or PBMCs.

Libraries were prepared by immunoSEQ multiplex PCR; TCRdb keeps only in-frame clonotypes and omits some of them. The table shows about 190,000 clones, with around 85% occurring only once. In germline, CDR1 is MGHRA, CDR2 YSYEKL. V was shortened by 1 base and J by 8 bases, with 12 bases between the two germline ends. The CDR3 sequence is 15 residues long. The V call is TRBV4-1, the J call TRBJ1-6; no reliable D call. This TCR derives from a man aged 25-45 years with acute or convalescent COVID-19. What was sequenced was peripheral blood. The CDR3 reads CASSQVLDSDSPLHF. The DNA of the CDR3 is TGCGCCAGCAGCCAAGTATTGGACTCGGATTCACCCCTCCACTTT.